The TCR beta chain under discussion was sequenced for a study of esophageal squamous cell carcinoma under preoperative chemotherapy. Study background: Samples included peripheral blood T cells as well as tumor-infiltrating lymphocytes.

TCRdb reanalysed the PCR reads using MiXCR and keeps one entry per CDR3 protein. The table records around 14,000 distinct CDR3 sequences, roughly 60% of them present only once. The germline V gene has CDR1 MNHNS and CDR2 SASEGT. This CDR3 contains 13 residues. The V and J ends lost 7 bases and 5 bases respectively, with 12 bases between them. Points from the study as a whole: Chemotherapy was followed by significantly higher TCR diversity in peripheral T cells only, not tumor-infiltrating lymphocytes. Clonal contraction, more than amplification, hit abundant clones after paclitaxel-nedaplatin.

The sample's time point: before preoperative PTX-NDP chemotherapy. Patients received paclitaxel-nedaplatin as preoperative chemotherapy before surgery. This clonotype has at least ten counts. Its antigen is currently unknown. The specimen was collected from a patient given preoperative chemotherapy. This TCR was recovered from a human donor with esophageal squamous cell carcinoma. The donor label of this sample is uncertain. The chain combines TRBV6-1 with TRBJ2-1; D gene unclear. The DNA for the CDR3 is TGTGCCAGCACTGTGGACGGACACAATGAGCAGTTCTTC. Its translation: CASTVDGHNEQFF.